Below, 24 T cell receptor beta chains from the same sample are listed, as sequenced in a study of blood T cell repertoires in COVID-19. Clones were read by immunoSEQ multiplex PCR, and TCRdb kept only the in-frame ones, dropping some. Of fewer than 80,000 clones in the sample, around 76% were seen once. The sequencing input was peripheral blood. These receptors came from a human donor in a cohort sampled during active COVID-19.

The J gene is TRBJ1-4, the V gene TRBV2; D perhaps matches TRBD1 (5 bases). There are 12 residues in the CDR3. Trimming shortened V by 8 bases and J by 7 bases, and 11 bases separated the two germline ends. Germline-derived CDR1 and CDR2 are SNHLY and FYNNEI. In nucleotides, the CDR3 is TGTGCCAGCCGGCCCGGGGGTGAAAAACTGTTTTTT. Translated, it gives CASRPGGEKLFF.

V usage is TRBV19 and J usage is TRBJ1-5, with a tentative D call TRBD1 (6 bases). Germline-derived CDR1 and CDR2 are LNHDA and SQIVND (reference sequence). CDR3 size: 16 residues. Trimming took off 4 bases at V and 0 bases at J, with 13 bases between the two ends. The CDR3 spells CASSTQGRDSNQPQHF. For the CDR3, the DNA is TGTGCCAGTAGTACCCAGGGGAGGGATAGCAATCAGCCCCAGCATTTT. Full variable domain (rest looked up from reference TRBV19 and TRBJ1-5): DGGITQSPKYLFRKEGQNVTLSCEQNLNHDAMYWYRQDPGQGLRLIYYSQIVNDFQKGDIAEGYSVSREKKESFPLTVTSAQKNPTAFYLCASSTQGRDSNQPQHFGDGTRLSIL.

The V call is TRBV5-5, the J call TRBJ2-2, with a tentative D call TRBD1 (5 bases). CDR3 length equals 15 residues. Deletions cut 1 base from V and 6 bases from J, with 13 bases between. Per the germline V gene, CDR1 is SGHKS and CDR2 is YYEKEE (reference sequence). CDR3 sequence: CASSLWLSGSGELFF. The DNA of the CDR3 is TGTGCCAGCAGCTTGTGGCTCTCAGGGTCCGGGGAGCTGTTTTTT.

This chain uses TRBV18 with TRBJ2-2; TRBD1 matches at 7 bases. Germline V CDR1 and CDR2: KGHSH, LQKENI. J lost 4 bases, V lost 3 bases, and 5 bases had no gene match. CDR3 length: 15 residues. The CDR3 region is CASSPPDRTTGELFF. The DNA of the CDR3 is TGTGCCAGCTCACCCCCGGACAGGACCACCGGGGAGCTGTTTTTT.

DNA of the CDR3: TGTGCCAGCAGCTTAGGTGTGAGGGCTACCACAGATACGCAGTATTTT. Translated, it gives CASSLGVRATTDTQYF. The genes are TRBV5-4 and TRBJ2-3, with D perhaps TRBD2 (5 bases). V dropped 2 bases and J dropped 2 bases, with 15 bases sitting between them. Germline V CDR1 and CDR2: SGHNT, YYREEE (reference sequence). This CDR3 spans 16 amino acids.

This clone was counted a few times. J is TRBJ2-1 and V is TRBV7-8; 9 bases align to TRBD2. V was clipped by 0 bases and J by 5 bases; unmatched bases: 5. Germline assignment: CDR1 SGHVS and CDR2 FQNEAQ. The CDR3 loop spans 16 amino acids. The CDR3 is CASSLAGLAGNNEQFF. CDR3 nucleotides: TGTGCCAGCAGCTTAGCCGGGCTAGCGGGGAACAATGAGCAGTTCTTC.

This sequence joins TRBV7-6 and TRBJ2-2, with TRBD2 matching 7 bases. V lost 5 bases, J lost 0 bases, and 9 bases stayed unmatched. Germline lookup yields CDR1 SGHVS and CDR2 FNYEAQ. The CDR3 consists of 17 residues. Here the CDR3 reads CASSQLRAGANTGELFF. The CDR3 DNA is TGTGCCAGCAGCCAGCTTAGGGCGGGGGCGAACACCGGGGAGCTGTTTTTT.

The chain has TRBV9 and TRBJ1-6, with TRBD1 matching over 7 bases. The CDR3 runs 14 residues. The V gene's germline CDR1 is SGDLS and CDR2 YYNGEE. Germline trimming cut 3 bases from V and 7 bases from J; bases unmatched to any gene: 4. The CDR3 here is CASSGTGPNSPLHF. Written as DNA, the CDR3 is TGTGCCAGCAGCGGGACAGGCCCAAATTCACCCCTCCACTTT. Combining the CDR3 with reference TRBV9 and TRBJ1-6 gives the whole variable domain DSGVTQTPKHLITATGQRVTLRCSPRSGDLSVYWYQQSLDQGLQFLIQYYNGEERAKGNILERFSAQQFPDLHSELNLSSLELGDSALYFCASSGTGPNSPLHFGNGTRLTVT.

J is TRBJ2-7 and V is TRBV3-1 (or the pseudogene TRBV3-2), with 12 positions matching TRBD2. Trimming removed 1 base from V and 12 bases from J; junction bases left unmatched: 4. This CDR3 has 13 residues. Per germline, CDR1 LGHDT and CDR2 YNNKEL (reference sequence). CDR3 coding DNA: TGTGCCAGCAGCCAAGGAACTAGCGGGGGGAGGTACTTC. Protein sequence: CASSQGTSGGRYF.

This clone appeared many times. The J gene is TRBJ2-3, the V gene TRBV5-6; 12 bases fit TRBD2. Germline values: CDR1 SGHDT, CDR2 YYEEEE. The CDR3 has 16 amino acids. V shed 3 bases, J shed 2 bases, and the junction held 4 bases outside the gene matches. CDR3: CASSSGLAGLTDTQYF. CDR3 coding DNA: TGTGCCAGCAGCTCAGGACTAGCGGGGCTCACAGATACGCAGTATTTT.

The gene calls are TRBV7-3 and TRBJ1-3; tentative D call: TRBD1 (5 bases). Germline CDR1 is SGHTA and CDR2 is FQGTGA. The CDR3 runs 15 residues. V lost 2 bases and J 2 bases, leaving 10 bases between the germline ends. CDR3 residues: CASSLQGGTGNTIYF. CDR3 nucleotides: TGTGCCAGCAGCTTACAGGGTGGGACTGGAAACACCATATATTTT.

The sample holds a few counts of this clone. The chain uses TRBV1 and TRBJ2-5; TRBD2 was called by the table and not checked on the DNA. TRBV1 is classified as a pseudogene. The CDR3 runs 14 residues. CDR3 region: CTSSGAGGRETQYF. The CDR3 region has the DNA TGCACCAGCAGTGGAGCGGGGGGGCGGGAGACCCAGTACTTC.

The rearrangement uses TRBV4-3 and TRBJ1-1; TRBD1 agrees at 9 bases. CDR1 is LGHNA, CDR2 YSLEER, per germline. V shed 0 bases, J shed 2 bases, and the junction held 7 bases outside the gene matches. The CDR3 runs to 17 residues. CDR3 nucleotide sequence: TGCGCCAGCAGCCAAGAGAAGGACAGGGGATTCAACACTGAAGCTTTCTTT. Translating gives CASSQEKDRGFNTEAFF.

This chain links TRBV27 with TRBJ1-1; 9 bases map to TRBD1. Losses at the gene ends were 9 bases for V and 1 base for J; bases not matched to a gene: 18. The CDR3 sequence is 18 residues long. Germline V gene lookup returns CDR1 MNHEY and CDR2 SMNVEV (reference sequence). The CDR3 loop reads CARTCTWPPGQGNTEAFF. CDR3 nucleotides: TGTGCCAGGACTTGCACGTGGCCACCGGGACAGGGGAACACTGAAGCTTTCTTT.

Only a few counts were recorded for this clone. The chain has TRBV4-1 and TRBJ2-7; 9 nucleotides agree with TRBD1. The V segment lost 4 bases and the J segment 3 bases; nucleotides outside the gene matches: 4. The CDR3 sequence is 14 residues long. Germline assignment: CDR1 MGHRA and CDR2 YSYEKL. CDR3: CASSRGTGSYEQYF. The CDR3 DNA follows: TGCGCCAGCAGCCGAGGGACAGGGAGCTACGAGCAGTACTTC.

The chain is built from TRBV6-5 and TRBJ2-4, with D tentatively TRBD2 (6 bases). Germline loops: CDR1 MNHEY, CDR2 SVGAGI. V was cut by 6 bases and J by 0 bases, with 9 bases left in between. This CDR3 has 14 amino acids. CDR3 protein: CASRRGIAKNIQYF. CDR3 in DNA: TGTGCCAGCAGGCGGGGTATAGCCAAAAACATTCAGTACTTC.

DNA for the CDR3: TGCGCCAGCAGCGAACAGGGGTACGAGCAGTACTTC. This translates into CASSEQGYEQYF. The chain couples TRBV5-1 to TRBJ2-7, with 7 bases fitting TRBD1. Germline CDR1 SGHRS, CDR2 YFSETQ. This CDR3 region has 12 residues. The trim removed 4 bases at V and 4 bases at J, leaving 2 bases unmatched.

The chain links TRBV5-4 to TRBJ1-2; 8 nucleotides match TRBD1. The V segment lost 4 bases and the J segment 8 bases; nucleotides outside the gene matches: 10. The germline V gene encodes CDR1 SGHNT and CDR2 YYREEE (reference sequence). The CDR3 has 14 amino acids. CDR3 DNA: TGTGCCAGCAGCCCCGGACAGGGACGAGAAGGCTACACCTTC. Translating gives CASSPGQGREGYTF.

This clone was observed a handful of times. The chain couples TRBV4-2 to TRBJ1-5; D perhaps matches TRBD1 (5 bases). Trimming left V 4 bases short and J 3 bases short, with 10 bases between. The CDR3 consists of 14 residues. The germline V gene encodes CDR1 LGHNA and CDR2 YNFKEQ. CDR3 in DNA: TGTGCCAGCAGCCTTGCAGGGTTCAATCAGCCCCAGCATTTT. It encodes CASSLAGFNQPQHF.

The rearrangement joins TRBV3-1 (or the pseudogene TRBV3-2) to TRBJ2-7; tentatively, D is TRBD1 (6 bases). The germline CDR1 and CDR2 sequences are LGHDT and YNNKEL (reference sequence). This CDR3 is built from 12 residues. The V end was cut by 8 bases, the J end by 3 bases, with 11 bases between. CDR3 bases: TGTGCCAGCGGGCAGGGGAACTACGAGCAGTACTTC. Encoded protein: CASGQGNYEQYF.

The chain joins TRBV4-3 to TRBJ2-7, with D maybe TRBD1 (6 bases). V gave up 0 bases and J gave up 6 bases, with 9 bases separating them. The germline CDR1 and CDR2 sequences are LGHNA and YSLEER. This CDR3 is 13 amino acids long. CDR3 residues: CASSQDTGTEQYF. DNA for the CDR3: TGCGCCAGCAGCCAAGATACAGGGACCGAGCAGTACTTC.

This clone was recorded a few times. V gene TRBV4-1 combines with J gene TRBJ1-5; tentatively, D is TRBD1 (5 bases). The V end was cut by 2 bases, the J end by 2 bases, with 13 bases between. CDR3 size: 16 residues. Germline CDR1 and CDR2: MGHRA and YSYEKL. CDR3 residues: CASSQRDWAGNQPQHF. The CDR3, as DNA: TGCGCCAGCAGCCAAAGGGACTGGGCTGGCAATCAGCCCCAGCATTTT.

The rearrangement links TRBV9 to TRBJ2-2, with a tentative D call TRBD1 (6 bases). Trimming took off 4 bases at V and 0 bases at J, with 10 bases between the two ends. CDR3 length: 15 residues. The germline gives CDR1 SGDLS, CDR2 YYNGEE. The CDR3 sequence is CASSMRQANTGELFF. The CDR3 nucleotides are TGTGCCAGCAGCATGAGACAGGCGAACACCGGGGAGCTGTTTTTT.

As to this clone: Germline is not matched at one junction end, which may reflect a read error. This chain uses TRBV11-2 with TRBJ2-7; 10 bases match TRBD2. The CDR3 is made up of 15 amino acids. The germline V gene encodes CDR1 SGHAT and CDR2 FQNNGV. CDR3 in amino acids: CASRLAGGHFYEQYF. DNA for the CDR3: TGTGCCAGCAGGTTAGCGGGGGGCCACTTCTACGAGCAGTACTTC. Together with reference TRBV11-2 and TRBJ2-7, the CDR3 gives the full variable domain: EAGVAQSPRYKIIEKRQSVAFWCNPISGHATLYWYQQILGQGPKLLIQFQNNGVVDDSQLPKDRFSAERLKGVDSTLKIQPAKLEDSAVYLCASRLAGGHFYEQYFGPGTRLTVT.